These 32 T cell receptor beta chains were all obtained from the same sample, sequenced in a study of blood T cell repertoires in COVID-19. The data were produced by immunoSEQ multiplex PCR, yet TCRdb's version contains in-frame clones alone and is incomplete. Of about 68,000 clones listed, around 82% are singletons. Sequencing input: peripheral blood. These receptors were collected from a man aged 45 to 65 with active COVID-19.

CDR3 in DNA: TGTGCCAGCAGCACCGACAGGGTTGATCAGCCCCAGCATTTT. Translated, it gives CASSTDRVDQPQHF. V usage is TRBV6-5 and J usage is TRBJ1-5; 7 nucleotides align to TRBD1. The trim removed 6 bases at V and 5 bases at J, leaving 7 bases unmatched. Germline CDR1 and CDR2: MNHEY and SVGAGI. The CDR3 runs to 14 residues.

This clone was recorded many times. J is TRBJ1-5 and V is TRBV27; D is undetermined. CDR3 length: 13 residues. CDR1 MNHEY and CDR2 SMNVEV come from the germline V gene (reference sequence). The V end lost 0 bases, the J end lost 16 bases, and 16 bases lay between the germline ends. CDR3 loop: CASSLSGGRNEHF. For the CDR3, the DNA is TGTGCCAGCAGTTTATCTGGAGGGCGAAATGAACATTTT.

The V call is TRBV5-6, the J call TRBJ1-1; TRBD1 is a possible D gene (5 bases). V dropped 1 base and J dropped 1 base, with 11 bases sitting between them. This CDR3 comprises 15 residues. The germline gives CDR1 SGHDT, CDR2 YYEEEE. The CDR3 DNA reads as TGTGCCAGCAGCTTGAGGGGAATGGGGAACACTGAAGCTTTCTTT. It translates to CASSLRGMGNTEAFF. Full variable domain (rest looked up from reference TRBV5-6 and TRBJ1-1): DAGVTQSPTHLIKTRGQQVTLRCSPKSGHDTVSWYQQALGQGPQFIFQYYEEEERQRGNFPDRFSGHQFPNYSSELNVNALLLGDSALYLCASSLRGMGNTEAFFGQGTRLTVV.

The V gene is TRBV27, the J gene TRBJ2-7; perhaps TRBD1 as D (6 bases). The CDR3 spans 14 residues. Trimming removed 3 bases at V and 2 bases at J, with 11 bases between. Germline CDR1 is MNHEY and CDR2 is SMNVEV (reference sequence). CDR3 sequence reads: CASSFRGGAYEQYF. In DNA form, the CDR3 reads TGTGCCAGCAGTTTCAGGGGTGGTGCCTACGAGCAGTACTTC.

This clone came up a few times. The V gene is TRBV4-1, the J gene TRBJ2-1, with 7 bases identical to TRBD1. V was clipped by 6 bases and J by 6 bases; unmatched bases: 8. Germline CDR1 reads MGHRA; CDR2 reads YSYEKL. The CDR3 has 14 amino acids. This CDR3 is CASRKTGFSNEQFF. DNA of the CDR3: TGCGCCAGCAGAAAGACAGGGTTTTCCAATGAGCAGTTCTTC.

Regarding this clone: The junction differs from germline at one of its ends, possibly a read error. This chain connects TRBV7-7 to TRBJ2-1; 7 bases are a match to TRBD2. Per the germline V gene, CDR1 is SSHAT and CDR2 is FNYEAQ (reference sequence). There are 15 residues in the CDR3. In DNA, the CDR3 is TGTGCTAGCAGCTTAGCACTAGCGTCCTACAATGAGCAGTTCTTC. Its translation is CASSLALASYNEQFF.

V and J are TRBV6-5 and TRBJ1-4, with TRBD1 as a possible D gene (6 bases). Germline CDR1 and CDR2: MNHEY and SVGAGI. The CDR3 has 12 residues. The germline V and J ends were trimmed by 5 bases and 8 bases, with 9 bases remaining between them. Here the CDR3 reads CASSRGLEKLFF. The CDR3 bases are TGTGCCAGCAGTAGGGGGTTAGAAAAACTGTTTTTT.

The V and J genes are TRBV19 and TRBJ2-3; 7 bases match TRBD2. V was clipped by 8 bases and J by 2 bases; unmatched bases: 10. The CDR3 totals 15 residues. The V gene's germline CDR1 is LNHDA and CDR2 SQIVND (reference sequence). CDR3 sequence reads: CASGPGGRTTDTQYF. In DNA, the CDR3 is TGTGCCAGTGGCCCGGGGGGTCGAACCACAGATACGCAGTATTTT.

The chain is built from TRBV6-5 and TRBJ1-1; 9 bases map to TRBD1. CDR3 size: 14 residues. Germline-derived CDR1 and CDR2 are MNHEY and SVGAGI. V shed 6 bases and J 6 bases; nucleotides not matched to a gene: 8. The CDR3 loop is CASSNKQGAAEAFF. The CDR3 DNA sequence: TGTGCCAGCAGCAACAAACAGGGGGCTGCTGAAGCTTTCTTT.

The chain carries TRBV25-1 and TRBJ2-5; TRBD1 might be the D (5 bases). Germline CDR1 is MGHDK and CDR2 is SYGVNS. The V end was cut by 1 base, the J end by 5 bases, with 17 bases between. CDR3 length: 16 residues. CDR3: CASSELGDVDGETQYF. CDR3 DNA: TGTGCCAGCAGTGAATTAGGGGATGTTGACGGGGAGACCCAGTACTTC.

This chain links TRBV6-2 or TRBV6-3 with TRBJ2-3; 9 nucleotides align to TRBD1. The CDR3 runs 16 residues. The V segment lost 1 base and the J segment 2 bases; nucleotides outside the gene matches: 4. CDR1 MNHEY and CDR2 SVGEGT come from the germline V gene. The CDR3 protein is CASSYFRDRDTDTQYF. In DNA, the CDR3 is TGTGCCAGCAGTTACTTCCGGGACAGGGACACAGATACGCAGTATTTT.

CDR3 in amino acids: CASSPRVNEQFF. In nucleotides, the CDR3 is TGTGCCAGCAGCCCCAGGGTCAATGAGCAGTTCTTC. The chain links TRBV3-1 (or the pseudogene TRBV3-2) to TRBJ2-1; D is possibly TRBD1 (5 bases). Germline assignment: CDR1 LGHDT and CDR2 YNNKEL (reference sequence). The CDR3 has 12 amino acids. V lost 4 bases and J lost 6, with 7 bases in between.

The chain joins TRBV7-2 to TRBJ2-3; 7 bases agree with TRBD2. The CDR3 consists of 15 residues. Unmatched junction bases numbered 6, after V lost 5 bases and J lost 1 base. Per germline, CDR1 SGHTA and CDR2 FQGNSA. The CDR3 protein is CASSPRDYGTDTQYF. Written as DNA, the CDR3 is TGTGCCAGCAGCCCTCGGGACTACGGCACAGATACGCAGTATTTT.

This clone turned up a few times. V and J are TRBV4-1 and TRBJ1-6; D is uncertain. Germline CDR1 MGHRA, CDR2 YSYEKL. CDR3 length equals 16 residues. Trimming removed 2 bases from V and 12 bases from J, with 20 bases in between. In nucleotides, the CDR3 is TGCGCCAGCAGCCAAATATTGGGCCCCCTCGATGGACCCCTCCACTTT. Its protein product is CASSQILGPLDGPLHF.

The chain uses TRBV6-5 and TRBJ1-2; weak D call: TRBD1 (6 bases). The germline CDR1 and CDR2 sequences are MNHEY and SVGAGI. V was cut by 5 bases and J by 7 bases, with 17 bases left in between. The CDR3 totals 14 residues. CDR3 DNA: TGTGCCAGCAGTAAGGGGCGAGACAGGAGTGGCTACACCTTC. Translating it yields CASSKGRDRSGYTF.

This rearrangement joins TRBV19 to TRBJ2-3, with 7 bases matching TRBD1. Unmatched junction bases numbered 6, after V lost 6 bases and J lost 3 bases. Germline CDR1 is LNHDA and CDR2 is SQIVND (reference sequence). The CDR3 contains 14 residues. CDR3: CASRRGGGTDTQYF. The CDR3 bases are TGTGCCAGTAGAAGAGGGGGCGGGACAGATACGCAGTATTTT.

This sequence joins TRBV7-6 and TRBJ1-2; 9 nucleotides line up with TRBD1. Germline loops: CDR1 SGHVS, CDR2 FNYEAQ. V was pared by 0 bases and J by 8 bases, with 10 bases of the junction left unmatched. CDR3 size: 16 residues. CDR3 sequence (DNA): TGTGCCAGCAGCTTAGCAGGGGGACAGGGAGGGGACGGCTACACCTTC. Translating it yields CASSLAGGQGGDGYTF.

V is TRBV5-4 and J is TRBJ1-6; D remains ambiguous. The V and J ends lost 7 bases and 7 bases respectively, with 12 bases between them. The germline CDR1 and CDR2 sequences are SGHNT and YYREEE (reference sequence). CDR3 size: 13 residues. CDR3 protein: CASGAEANSPLHF. The CDR3 DNA is TGTGCCAGCGGTGCTGAGGCGAATTCACCCCTCCACTTT.

This clone has just one count. This chain joins TRBV25-1 and TRBJ1-6, with D perhaps TRBD1 (5 bases). Trimming took 2 bases from V and 14 from J, leaving 19 bases between them. The germline V gene has CDR1 MGHDK and CDR2 SYGVNS. CDR3 length equals 15 residues. CDR3 sequence: CASSEGGTSSSALHF. CDR3 sequence (DNA): TGTGCCAGCAGTGAAGGGGGGACCTCTTCGTCAGCCCTCCACTTT.

The V call is TRBV6-5, the J call TRBJ1-2, with a possible D match to TRBD1 (5 bases). The V gene lost 4 bases and the J gene lost 7 bases, with 16 bases spanning the gap. From germline, CDR1 is MNHEY and CDR2 SVGAGI. The CDR3 has 14 amino acids. The CDR3 sequence: CASSSWGETSGYTF. CDR3 sequence (DNA): TGTGCCAGCAGTTCGTGGGGGGAGACTAGTGGCTACACCTTC.

The CDR3 protein is CASSQDRWTSYNEQFF. CDR3 DNA: TGTGCCAGCAGCCAGGACAGGTGGACCTCCTACAATGAGCAGTTCTTC. The V call is TRBV6-4, the J call TRBJ2-1; 7 nucleotides align to TRBD1. V dropped 6 bases and J dropped 0; count of bases not matched to a gene: 8. The CDR3 totals 16 residues. Per germline, CDR1 MRHNA and CDR2 SNTAGT.

This clone was seen once. V gene TRBV5-1 combines with J gene TRBJ2-5, with TRBD2 identical over 9 bases. The CDR3 loop spans 15 amino acids. Germline CDR1 and CDR2: SGHRS and YFSETQ. J gave up 4 bases and V 0 bases, and 4 bases lay outside the gene matches. CDR3 loop: CASSLGGRDTETQYF. The CDR3 coding sequence is TGCGCCAGCAGCTTGGGCGGGAGGGATACAGAGACCCAGTACTTC.

The chain uses TRBV5-8 and TRBJ1-2; 10 positions match TRBD1. The junction had 2 bases not matched to a gene; V was cut back by 4 bases and J by 5 bases. Germline V gene data show CDR1 as SGHTS and CDR2 as YDEGEE. This CDR3 comprises 13 residues. CDR3 in amino acids: CASSPGQGYGYTF. The DNA of the CDR3 is TGTGCCAGCAGCCCGGGACAGGGGTATGGCTACACCTTC. Based on the CDR3 plus reference TRBV5-8 and TRBJ1-2, the full variable domain is EAGVTQSPTHLIKTRGQQATLRCSPISGHTSVYWYQQALGLGLQFLLWYDEGEERNRGNFPPRFSGRQFPNYSSELNVNALELEDSALYLCASSPGQGYGYTFGSGTRLTVV.

The V gene is TRBV7-8, the J gene TRBJ2-1; possibly TRBD2 for D (5 bases). This CDR3 contains 16 residues. With 3 bases removed from V and 7 bases from J, the gap between germline ends came to 19 bases. Germline loops: CDR1 SGHVS, CDR2 FQNEAQ. The CDR3 nucleotides are TGTGCCAGCAGCTTCCCCAGCACGGGGAGACTGAATGAGCAGTTCTTC. Amino acid sequence: CASSFPSTGRLNEQFF.

The genes are TRBV7-8 and TRBJ2-3, with D uncertain. This CDR3 has 17 amino acids. V lost 0 bases and J 5 bases, leaving 18 bases between the germline ends. Germline loops: CDR1 SGHVS, CDR2 FQNEAQ. In nucleotides, the CDR3 is TGTGCCAGCAGCTTAGCGCTTGCGTCTCACTCGGTAGATACGCAGTATTTT. This codes for CASSLALASHSVDTQYF.

As concerns this clone: This specimen includes other DNA sequences encoding the same CDR3. The chain employs TRBV5-1 and TRBJ2-3; 9 positions agree with TRBD1. The germline CDR1 and CDR2 sequences are SGHRS and YFSETQ. V lost 2 bases and J lost 1; bases outside the gene matches: 2. This CDR3 has 15 amino acids. CDR3 DNA sequence: TGCGCCAGCAGCTTACAGGGGGCCGGCACAGATACGCAGTATTTT. Translating it yields CASSLQGAGTDTQYF. Filled out from reference TRBV5-1 and TRBJ2-3, the complete variable domain reads KAGVTQTPRYLIKTRGQQVTLSCSPISGHRSVSWYQQTPGQGLQFLFEYFSETQRNKGNFPGRFSGRQFSNSRSEMNVSTLELGDSALYLCASSLQGAGTDTQYFGPGTRLTVL.

The gene calls are TRBV18 and TRBJ2-3; 8 bases align to TRBD1. CDR1 and CDR2 (germline): KGHSH, LQKENI. V was pared by 5 bases and J by 2 bases, with 9 bases of the junction left unmatched. The CDR3 spans 16 residues. CDR3 DNA sequence: TGTGCCAGCTCAATTCAGGGGGCGAATCCCACAGATACGCAGTATTTT. Translation: CASSIQGANPTDTQYF.

The chain uses TRBV11-3 and TRBJ2-7; D is unresolved. The CDR3 loop spans 13 amino acids. Germline V CDR1 and CDR2: SGHNT, YENEEA. With 3 bases removed from V and 6 bases from J, the gap between germline ends came to 12 bases. For the CDR3, the DNA is TGTGCCAGCAGCTTCGCCACAAGTGGCGAGCAGTACTTC. Translating gives CASSFATSGEQYF.

The CDR3 reads CASSLISGDSYNEQFF. CDR3 coding DNA: TGTGCCAGCAGTTTGATTAGCGGGGACTCCTACAATGAGCAGTTCTTC. The gene calls are TRBV27 and TRBJ2-1, with TRBD2 matching over 8 bases. The CDR3 covers 16 residues. V lost 3 bases, J lost 0 bases, and 4 bases stayed unmatched. The germline V gene has CDR1 MNHEY and CDR2 SMNVEV (reference sequence).

The chain has TRBV10-3 and TRBJ2-3; TRBD2 matches at 7 bases. V trimming: 4 bases; J trimming: 6 bases; junction bases outside the gene matches: 1. The germline V gene encodes CDR1 ENHRY and CDR2 SYGVKD. CDR3 size: 12 residues. DNA for the CDR3: TGTGCCATCAGTGGACTAGCCGATACGCAGTATTTT. Residues: CAISGLADTQYF.

This chain uses TRBV11-2 with TRBJ2-2; 8 nucleotides agree with TRBD2. V shed 5 bases and J 7 bases; nucleotides not matched to a gene: 9. Germline lookup yields CDR1 SGHAT and CDR2 FQNNGV. The CDR3 contains 15 residues. In DNA form, the CDR3 reads TGTGCCAGCAGCCGACTTAGCGGGGACGTCGGGGAGCTGTTTTTT. This sequence encodes CASSRLSGDVGELFF. The variable domain in full, with the rest retrieved from reference TRBV11-2 and TRBJ2-2, is EAGVAQSPRYKIIEKRQSVAFWCNPISGHATLYWYQQILGQGPKLLIQFQNNGVVDDSQLPKDRFSAERLKGVDSTLKIQPAKLEDSAVYLCASSRLSGDVGELFFGEGSRLTVL.

The chain recombines TRBV2 with TRBJ2-3; 7 positions match TRBD1. The CDR3 length is 15 residues. Losses at the gene ends were 6 bases for V and 4 bases for J; bases not matched to a gene: 10. CDR1 SNHLY and CDR2 FYNNEI come from the germline V gene. CDR3 sequence reads: CASRATGPPPDTQYF. Here the CDR3 DNA reads TGTGCCAGCAGAGCGACAGGGCCCCCACCAGATACGCAGTATTTT.